The 23 T cell receptor beta chains below all came from one sample that was sequenced in a study of cytomegalovirus exposure and HLA in healthy donors. The PCR had 60 Vbeta and 13 Jbeta primers. Libraries were prepared by immunoSEQ multiplex PCR; TCRdb keeps only in-frame clonotypes and omits some of them. There are some 110,000 clones in the sample; roughly 76% occur only once, and roughly a sixth lies in the top ten. What was sequenced was PBMCs. The source of these receptors is a man between 45 and 60 years old in good health and CMV-seropositive.

J is TRBJ2-1 and V is TRBV11-2; D may be TRBD1 (6 bases). The CDR3 runs to 17 residues. The germline CDR1 and CDR2 sequences are SGHAT and FQNNGV. V shed 5 bases and J shed 1 base, with 18 bases lying between them. The CDR3 loop is CASSPGGPSVSYNEQFF. As DNA, the CDR3 is TGTGCCAGCAGCCCTGGGGGCCCTTCGGTGTCCTACAATGAGCAGTTCTTC.

The chain joins TRBV7-2 to TRBJ2-2, with D possibly TRBD2 on 5 matching bases. V shed 3 bases and J shed 6 bases, with 11 bases lying between them. Germline lookup yields CDR1 SGHTA and CDR2 FQGNSA. This CDR3 has 14 amino acids. CDR3 DNA: TGTGCCAGCAGCTTGGAGGCGCGACCCGGGGAGCTGTTTTTT. Amino acids: CASSLEARPGELFF.

This clone was found once. The chain uses TRBV6-1 and TRBJ2-1; 12 nucleotides match TRBD2. Per germline, CDR1 MNHNS and CDR2 SASEGT. This CDR3 region has 15 residues. The V and J ends lost 7 bases and 10 bases, in that order; junction bases with no gene match: 11. CDR3 nucleotides: TGTGCCAGCATTTTACCTAGCGGGAGGGCCAGCGAGCAGTTCTTC. Translating gives CASILPSGRASEQFF.

V is TRBV12-5 and J is TRBJ2-1; TRBD2 agrees at 14 bases. The J segment lost 9 bases and the V segment lost 5 bases, leaving 9 bases of the junction unmatched. The CDR3 length is 16 residues. Per the germline V gene, CDR1 is LGHNT and CDR2 is FRNRAP. DNA of the CDR3: TGTGCTAGTGGTACCCTCCGGACTAGCGGGAGGTTTGAGCAGTTCTTC. Its protein is CASGTLRTSGRFEQFF. Full variable domain (missing parts from reference TRBV12-5 and TRBJ2-1): DARVTQTPRHKVTEMGQEVTMRCQPILGHNTVFWYRQTMMQGLELLAYFRNRAPLDDSGMPKDRFSAEMPDATLATLKIQPSEPRDSAVYFCASGTLRTSGRFEQFFGPGTRLTVL.

The chain joins TRBV4-3 to TRBJ2-2; possible D gene TRBD1, 6 bases. Germline CDR1 and CDR2: LGHNA and YSLEER. This CDR3 has 16 amino acids. Trimming shortened V by 0 bases and J by 4 bases, and 12 bases separated the two germline ends. Here the CDR3 DNA reads TGCGCCAGCAGCCAAGATTCCAGGGGCGGCACCGGGGAGCTGTTTTTT. Translating gives CASSQDSRGGTGELFF.

The genes are TRBV27 and TRBJ1-3, with D perhaps TRBD1 (5 bases). CDR1 and CDR2 (germline): MNHEY, SMNVEV (reference sequence). Trimming took 2 bases from V and 4 from J, leaving 6 bases between them. The CDR3 is made up of 13 amino acids. Here the CDR3 reads CASSLRGGNTIYF. CDR3 DNA: TGTGCCAGCAGTTTACGGGGGGGAAACACCATATATTTT.

This chain connects TRBV27 to TRBJ2-1, with D tentatively TRBD2 (5 bases). CDR3 length equals 14 residues. Germline V gives CDR1 MNHEY, CDR2 SMNVEV (reference sequence). V was cut by 3 bases and J by 2 bases, with 8 bases left in between. CDR3 in amino acids: CASSFSGPYNEQFF. The CDR3 coding sequence is TGTGCCAGCAGTTTCAGCGGTCCCTACAATGAGCAGTTCTTC.

This clone has a handful of counts. The J gene is TRBJ2-3, the V gene TRBV27; 8 nucleotides line up with TRBD2. CDR1 is MNHEY and CDR2 is SMNVEV in the germline V gene (reference sequence). J gave up 4 bases and V 2 bases, and 8 bases lay outside the gene matches. There are 16 residues in the CDR3. CDR3 coding DNA: TGTGCCAGCAGTTTAATGGTAGCGGGGCCCCCAGATACGCAGTATTTT. Translated, it gives CASSLMVAGPPDTQYF.

The V call is TRBV7-8, the J call TRBJ2-5, with 7 nucleotides matching TRBD1. Germline values: CDR1 SGHVS, CDR2 FQNEAQ. The V gene end was trimmed by 2 bases and the J gene end by 2 bases; junction bases not matched to a gene: 2. The length of the CDR3 is 14 residues. CDR3 in amino acids: CASSLRDRQETQYF. CDR3 coding DNA: TGTGCCAGCAGCTTACGGGACAGACAAGAGACCCAGTACTTC.

The rearrangement links TRBV28 to TRBJ1-2, with D tentatively TRBD1 (6 bases). There are 12 residues in the CDR3. The germline V gene encodes CDR1 MDHEN and CDR2 SYDVKM. V was pared by 4 bases and J by 5 bases, with 8 bases between. The CDR3 here is CASSYGQYGYTF. CDR3 DNA: TGTGCCAGCAGTTACGGACAGTATGGCTACACCTTC.

The J gene is TRBJ2-3, the V gene TRBV10-3, with 8 bases identical to TRBD1. J lost 2 bases, V lost 7 bases, and 2 bases had no gene match. CDR3 size: 13 residues. Germline values: CDR1 ENHRY, CDR2 SYGVKD. Here the CDR3 DNA reads TGTGCCATCAAGGACAGGGTCACAGATACGCAGTATTTT. Its protein is CAIKDRVTDTQYF.

As to this clone: At one boundary the junction diverges from the germline segment, which might be a read error. CDR3 region: CASRSGQGGETQYF. As DNA, the CDR3 is TGTGCTAGCAGATCGGGACAGGGGGGGGAGACCCAGTACTTC. V usage is TRBV7-7 and J usage is TRBJ2-5; 11 bases match TRBD1. The germline gives CDR1 SSHAT, CDR2 FNYEAQ (reference sequence). The CDR3 totals 14 residues.

This sequence joins TRBV2 and TRBJ1-2; 8 nucleotides align to TRBD1. V trimming: 9 bases; J trimming: 1 base; junction bases outside the gene matches: 4. CDR1 and CDR2 (germline): SNHLY, FYNNEI. CDR3 length: 13 amino acids. CDR3 sequence (DNA): TGTGCCAGTCAGGGACAGGATAACTATGGCTACACCTTC. Translated: CASQGQDNYGYTF.

Details on this clone: The sample has other DNA sequences that encode this CDR3 too. This chain uses TRBV7-9 with TRBJ2-1, with a weak D call TRBD1 (6 bases). Germline assignment: CDR1 SEHNR and CDR2 FQNEAQ (reference sequence). The V end was cut by 2 bases, the J end by 0 bases, with 11 bases between. The CDR3 loop spans 16 amino acids. As DNA, the CDR3 is TGTGCCAGCAGCTTAAGCAGGGGCTCCTCCTACAATGAGCAGTTCTTC. Encoded protein: CASSLSRGSSYNEQFF.

The rearrangement uses TRBV6-1 and TRBJ1-1; D is ambiguous. The CDR3 extends over 13 amino acids. The ends were cut back, 0 bases at V and 11 bases at J, with 13 bases in the middle. Looked up from germline, CDR1 is MNHNS and CDR2 is SASEGT. The CDR3 nucleotides are TGTGCCAGCAGTGAAGCTTCCGAGGCATTGGCTTTCTTT. It translates to CASSEASEALAFF.

The sample holds a few counts of this clone. CDR3 sequence reads: CASSFSPNTEAFF. The CDR3 region has the DNA TGTGCCAGCAGCTTTTCTCCGAACACTGAAGCTTTCTTT. V is TRBV5-4 and J is TRBJ1-1; D ambiguous. Germline loops: CDR1 SGHNT, CDR2 YYREEE (reference sequence). The CDR3 runs 13 residues. Trimming shortened V by 2 bases and J by 1 base, and 6 bases separated the two germline ends. Filled out from reference TRBV5-4 and TRBJ1-1, the complete variable domain reads ETGVTQSPTHLIKTRGQQVTLRCSSQSGHNTVSWYQQALGQGPQFIFQYYREEENGRGNFPPRFSGLQFPNYSSELNVNALELDDSALYLCASSFSPNTEAFFGQGTRLTVV.

The J gene is TRBJ1-4, the V gene TRBV5-1, with D possibly matching TRBD1 (6 bases). Germline loops: CDR1 SGHRS, CDR2 YFSETQ. Trimming removed 0 bases from V and 3 bases from J, with 9 bases in between. The CDR3 covers 15 residues. For the CDR3, the DNA is TGCGCCAGCAGCTTGGCCGGGACATCTAATGAAAAACTGTTTTTT. Its translation: CASSLAGTSNEKLFF.

J is TRBJ2-7 and V is TRBV27, with a weak D call TRBD2 (5 bases). Germline CDR1 and CDR2: MNHEY and SMNVEV (reference sequence). The germline V and J ends were trimmed by 5 bases and 5 bases, with 10 bases remaining between them. This CDR3 is 12 amino acids long. The CDR3 is CASSTGINEQYF. CDR3 nucleotide sequence: TGTGCCAGCAGTACGGGGATCAACGAGCAGTACTTC.

This clone has only a few counts. The chain recombines TRBV18 with TRBJ1-4; D not certain. The CDR3 length is 13 residues. Germline CDR1 and CDR2: KGHSH and LQKENI. Trimming left V 6 bases short and J 8 bases short, with 13 bases between. The CDR3 loop reads CASSEGRREKLFF. The CDR3 coding sequence is TGTGCCAGCTCGGAAGGTCGGAGGGAAAAACTGTTTTTT.

The chain is built from TRBV4-3 and TRBJ2-3; possibly TRBD2 for D (5 bases). Between the trimmed V and J ends, which lost 0 bases and 3 bases, there was a span of 13 bases. CDR3 length: 16 amino acids. Germline assignment: CDR1 LGHNA and CDR2 YSLEER. The CDR3 is CASSQDISAETDTQYF. In DNA, the CDR3 is TGCGCCAGCAGCCAAGATATCTCAGCGGAGACAGATACGCAGTATTTT.

This sequence joins TRBV19 and TRBJ2-7, with D possibly TRBD1 on 5 matching bases. V gave up 5 bases and J gave up 3 bases, with 14 bases separating them. Per germline, CDR1 LNHDA and CDR2 SQIVND (reference sequence). The CDR3 has 14 residues. CDR3 DNA sequence: TGTGCCAGTAGTGCAGGGCCCTTGGTCTACGAGCAGTACTTC. Translating it yields CASSAGPLVYEQYF.

This clone was detected a few times. The gene calls are TRBV5-1 and TRBJ2-1; 12 bases map to TRBD1. Trimming at V came to 4 bases and at J to 10 bases, leaving 6 bases not matched to a gene. Germline assignment: CDR1 SGHRS and CDR2 YFSETQ. This CDR3 contains 14 residues. The CDR3 loop is CASSPGQGAWEQFF. The CDR3 nucleotides are TGCGCCAGCAGCCCGGGACAGGGGGCATGGGAGCAGTTCTTC.

This sequence joins TRBV5-1 and TRBJ1-2; the D gene is possibly TRBD1 (6 bases). Germline V gene lookup returns CDR1 SGHRS and CDR2 YFSETQ. V was trimmed by 0 bases and J by 8 bases, leaving 17 bases between them. The length of the CDR3 is 15 residues. CDR3 region: CASSLDGQPIGGYTF. In DNA, the CDR3 is TGCGCCAGCAGCTTGGACGGACAGCCGATCGGGGGCTACACCTTC.